Listed here are 28 T cell receptor beta chains from one sample, sequenced in a study of T cell responses to AZD1222 COVID-19 vaccine. TCRdb's table, derived via immunoSEQ multiplex PCR, lists solely in-frame clones and lacks some. Among 100,000 to 150,000 clones listed, roughly 91% were seen once. This specimen consisted of peripheral blood, obtained on day 0 of MenACWY control vaccination. The receptors derive from an adult in good health.

This chain joins TRBV9 and TRBJ2-1; weak D call: TRBD2 (5 bases). This CDR3 has 15 residues. Trimming left V 0 bases short and J 2 bases short, with 9 bases between. Per the germline V gene, CDR1 is SGDLS and CDR2 is YYNGEE. The chain's CDR3 is CASSVGGSAYNEQFF. CDR3 nucleotide sequence: TGTGCCAGCAGCGTAGGAGGGAGTGCCTACAATGAGCAGTTCTTC.

This chain links TRBV11-2 with TRBJ2-7; weak D call: TRBD2 (5 bases). From germline, CDR1 is SGHAT and CDR2 FQNNGV. This CDR3 spans 14 amino acids. Deletions cut 1 base from V and 6 bases from J, with 13 bases between. CDR3 region: CASSLGVGGFEQYV. The CDR3 nucleotides read TGTGCCAGCAGCTTAGGGGTAGGCGGGTTCGAGCAGTACGTC.

The chain carries TRBV10-3 and TRBJ2-7; tentatively, D is TRBD1 or TRBD2 (5 bases each). Per the germline V gene, CDR1 is ENHRY and CDR2 is SYGVKD. The CDR3 is 13 amino acids. Trimming removed 2 bases at V and 5 bases at J, with 10 bases between. Written as DNA, the CDR3 is TGTGCCATCAGTGAGGGGACCAGGGACGAGCAGTACGTC. It is translated as CAISEGTRDEQYV.

This chain uses TRBV4-1 with TRBJ2-7; TRBD1 aligns across 11 bases. The CDR3 runs to 16 residues. After removal of 1 base from V and 6 bases from J, the junction contained 8 bases not matched to a gene. The germline V gene encodes CDR1 MGHRA and CDR2 YSYEKL. DNA of the CDR3: TGCGCCAGCAGCCAAGTTTCCGGGACAGGGGGGCGCGAGCAGTACTTC. It translates to CASSQVSGTGGREQYF.

J is TRBJ2-7 and V is TRBV5-4, with D hard to call. CDR1 is SGHNT, CDR2 YYREEE, per germline (reference sequence). The CDR3 spans 13 residues. V was clipped by 0 bases and J by 5 bases, with 9 bases between them. DNA for the CDR3: TGTGCCAGCAGCTTGGCTGGGCGTCACGAGCAGTACTTC. This sequence encodes CASSLAGRHEQYF.

The chain employs TRBV21-1 and TRBJ1-3. TRBV21-1 has pseudogene status. The CDR3 has 13 amino acids. The CDR3 loop is CASIRRLGNTIYF. The CDR3 coding sequence is TGTGCCAGCATCCGACGGCTTGGAAACACCATATATTTT.

The chain couples TRBV11-2 to TRBJ2-5, with TRBD2 matching 11 bases. V trimming: 5 bases; J trimming: 2 bases; junction bases outside the gene matches: 13. Per the germline V gene, CDR1 is SGHAT and CDR2 is FQNNGV. This CDR3 has 18 residues. The chain's CDR3 is CASSLSGGALNRQETQYF. CDR3 nucleotides: TGTGCCAGCAGCCTTAGCGGGGGGGCCTTAAACCGACAAGAGACCCAGTACTTC.

The genes are TRBV6-2 or TRBV6-3 and TRBJ1-5; TRBD1 is a possible D gene (6 bases). Germline-derived CDR1 and CDR2 are MNHEY and SVGEGT. V lost 2 bases, J lost 0 bases, and 11 bases lay in between. CDR3 length equals 16 residues. CDR3 sequence: CASSYNSGDSNQPQHF. The CDR3 bases are TGTGCCAGCAGTTACAACTCAGGGGATAGCAATCAGCCCCAGCATTTT.

This clone came up once. J is TRBJ1-2 and V is TRBV12-3 or TRBV12-4; D gene ambiguous. Deletions cut 1 base from V and 2 bases from J, with 5 bases between. CDR3 length: 13 residues. CDR3 sequence (DNA): TGTGCCAGCAGTTTAGGCCCCAACTATGGCTACACCTTC. This translates into CASSLGPNYGYTF.

This clone was detected a few times. The DNA for the CDR3 is TGTGCCAGCAGCTCTGACAGCTACGAGCAGTACGTC. Translating gives CASSSDSYEQYV. The chain joins TRBV28 to TRBJ2-7; D is possibly TRBD1 (5 bases). The CDR3 consists of 12 residues. CDR1 is MDHEN and CDR2 is SYDVKM in the germline V gene. V was cut by 6 bases and J by 3 bases, with 9 bases left in between.

J is TRBJ2-3 and V is TRBV7-9, with TRBD2 matching over 10 bases. The CDR3 is made up of 17 amino acids. The junction had 9 bases not matched to a gene; V was cut back by 3 bases and J by 3 bases. Germline CDR1 SEHNR, CDR2 FQNEAQ (reference sequence). CDR3 sequence reads: CASSFRNSGRSTDTQYF. For the CDR3, the DNA is TGTGCCAGCAGCTTTCGGAATAGCGGGAGGTCAACAGATACGCAGTATTTT.

This chain connects TRBV6-1 to TRBJ2-1; the match to TRBD1 covers 9 bases. There are 15 residues in the CDR3. Germline V CDR1 and CDR2: MNHNS, SASEGT. With V trimmed by 2 bases and J by 9 bases, 8 bases remained unmatched. CDR3 DNA: TGTGCCAGCAGTGAAACGGACAGGGGTCAGGCTGAGCAGTTCTTC. As protein: CASSETDRGQAEQFF.

This clone was detected a few times. The chain employs TRBV4-1 and TRBJ2-2, with D uncertain. The CDR3 spans 16 residues. The ends were cut back, 2 bases at V and 7 bases at J, with 17 bases in the middle. The V gene's germline CDR1 is MGHRA and CDR2 YSYEKL. Written as DNA, the CDR3 is TGCGCCAGCAGCCAAATGGGCCGGGTCTCAAGCGGGGAGCTGTTTTTT. Amino acid sequence: CASSQMGRVSSGELFF.

V is TRBV19 and J is TRBJ2-1, with D perhaps TRBD1 or TRBD2 (6 bases each). The germline CDR1 and CDR2 sequences are LNHDA and SQIVND (reference sequence). The CDR3 is made up of 16 amino acids. The germline V and J ends were trimmed by 7 bases and 1 base, with 17 bases remaining between them. The CDR3 DNA reads TGTGCCAGTACCCCCAGTGGGGGGCTGTCCTACAATGAGCAGTTCTTC. It encodes CASTPSGGLSYNEQFF.

The chain has TRBV5-5 and TRBJ2-6; D gene uncertain. This CDR3 is 15 amino acids long. Germline V gives CDR1 SGHKS, CDR2 YYEKEE (reference sequence). With 2 bases removed from V and 0 bases from J, the gap between germline ends came to 6 bases. The CDR3 region has the DNA TGTGCCAGCAGCTTTGTGATCTCTGGGGCCAACGTCCTGACTTTC. Protein: CASSFVISGANVLTF. The whole variable domain, remainder taken from reference TRBV5-5 and TRBJ2-6, is DAGVTQSPTHLIKTRGQQVTLRCSPISGHKSVSWYQQVLGQGPQFIFQYYEKEERGRGNFPDRFSARQFPNYSSELNVNALLLGDSALYLCASSFVISGANVLTFGAGSRLTVL.

The chain is built from TRBV27 and TRBJ2-3, with D perhaps matching TRBD1 (5 bases). The CDR3 totals 14 residues. With 5 bases removed from V and 3 bases from J, the gap between germline ends came to 12 bases. CDR1 is MNHEY and CDR2 is SMNVEV in the germline V gene (reference sequence). The CDR3 loop is CASSPRRQTDTQYF. The CDR3 DNA reads TGTGCCAGCAGTCCGCGGCGACAGACAGATACGCAGTATTTT.

This rearrangement joins TRBV5-4 to TRBJ1-2; 7 nucleotides line up with TRBD1. Germline V gene sequence: CDR1 SGHNT, CDR2 YYREEE (reference sequence). V lost 2 bases and J lost 7; bases outside the gene matches: 5. CDR3 length: 13 amino acids. The CDR3 region is CASSFNRQGGYTF. The CDR3 DNA reads as TGTGCCAGCAGCTTTAACAGACAGGGTGGCTACACCTTC.

The genes are TRBV5-1 and TRBJ2-7; 9 bases align to TRBD1. The germline V gene encodes CDR1 SGHRS and CDR2 YFSETQ. The CDR3 is 13 amino acids. J was trimmed by 10 bases and V by 1 base; bases with no gene match: 6. This CDR3 is CASSLTGTGSQYV. For the CDR3, the DNA is TGCGCCAGCAGCTTGACGGGGACAGGGTCACAGTACGTC.

This chain's CDR3 is CAWKLSGANVLTF. In DNA, the CDR3 is TGTGCCTGGAAACTCTCTGGGGCCAACGTCCTGACTTTC. The chain recombines TRBV30 with TRBJ2-6; D remains ambiguous. The CDR3 has 13 amino acids. CDR1 is GTSNPN, CDR2 SVGIG, per germline (reference sequence). The V end was cut by 4 bases, the J end by 0 bases, with 4 bases between. The whole variable domain, remainder taken from reference TRBV30 and TRBJ2-6, is SQTIHQWPATLVQPVGSPLSLECTVEGTSNPNLYWYRQAAGRGLQLLFYSVGIGQISSEVPQNLSASRPQDRQFILSSKKLLLSDSGFYLCAWKLSGANVLTFGAGSRLTVL.

This rearrangement joins TRBV19 to TRBJ1-5; 10 nucleotides align to TRBD1. In germline, CDR1 is LNHDA, CDR2 SQIVND (reference sequence). V gave up 5 bases and J gave up 0 bases; unmatched junction bases: 10. The CDR3 length is 18 residues. For the CDR3, the DNA is TGTGCCAGTAGTCCCCGGGACAGGGGCGTCTATAGCAATCAGCCCCAGCATTTT. Its protein product is CASSPRDRGVYSNQPQHF.

CDR3 coding DNA: TGTGCCAGCAGTTTCACACTGAACTATGGCTACACCTTC. It encodes CASSFTLNYGYTF. V and J are TRBV12-3 or TRBV12-4 and TRBJ1-2; D is unresolved. There are 13 residues in the CDR3. The V end lost 3 bases, the J end lost 2 bases, and 7 bases lay between the germline ends.

This chain joins TRBV30 and TRBJ2-3; 11 nucleotides line up with TRBD2. There are 16 residues in the CDR3. J lost 4 bases, V lost 0 bases, and 6 bases had no gene match. Per the germline V gene, CDR1 is GTSNPN and CDR2 is SVGIG (reference sequence). The CDR3 coding sequence is TGTGCCTGGAGTGTACTGGCTAGCGGGAGGCCAGATACGCAGTATTTT. Protein product: CAWSVLASGRPDTQYF.

The chain links TRBV2 to TRBJ2-1; 8 bases line up with TRBD1. J gave up 4 bases and V 6 bases, and 5 bases lay outside the gene matches. CDR3 size: 14 residues. CDR1 is SNHLY and CDR2 is FYNNEI in the germline V gene. The CDR3 coding sequence is TGTGCCAGCAGGGAGGACAGGGATTACAATGAGCAGTTCTTC. Residues: CASREDRDYNEQFF.

Written as DNA, the CDR3 is TGTGCCAGCAGCTTGTATCTGGCAGGGGCCTACGAGCAGTACGTC. Amino acids: CASSLYLAGAYEQYV. The gene calls are TRBV5-6 and TRBJ2-7; maybe TRBD1 (6 bases). The CDR3 has 15 residues. Germline CDR1 and CDR2: SGHDT and YYEEEE. V was shortened by 1 base and J by 2 bases, with 13 bases between the two germline ends.

The chain joins TRBV9 to TRBJ2-1, with TRBD2 identical over 10 bases. CDR3 length: 16 amino acids. Germline V gene data show CDR1 as SGDLS and CDR2 as YYNGEE. Trimming cost V 2 bases and J 4 bases; bases outside gene matches: 6. CDR3 amino acids: CASSVAEAGGYNEQFF. Here the CDR3 DNA reads TGTGCCAGCAGCGTGGCCGAAGCGGGGGGGTACAATGAGCAGTTCTTC.

The table lists this clone with a count of one. The V gene is TRBV7-9, the J gene TRBJ2-3; D might be TRBD2 (7 bases). CDR1 SEHNR and CDR2 FQNEAQ come from the germline V gene (reference sequence). The CDR3 is made up of 14 amino acids. The V end was cut by 5 bases, the J end by 1 base, with 10 bases between. CDR3 coding DNA: TGTGCCAGCAGCCAGGGGAGGGGCACAGATACGCAGTATTTT. It translates to CASSQGRGTDTQYF.

Only one count was recorded for this clone. The V gene is TRBV4-3, the J gene TRBJ2-3; tentatively, D is TRBD2 (6 bases). V was trimmed by 3 bases and J by 1 base, leaving 20 bases between them. The CDR3 spans 18 residues. CDR1 and CDR2 (germline): LGHNA, YSLEER. CDR3 DNA: TGCGCCAGCAGCCACGACACAATGTCAGGAGGGGGCACAGATACGCAGTATTTT. This encodes CASSHDTMSGGGTDTQYF.

This chain links TRBV27 with TRBJ1-6; a weak D match, TRBD1 (5 bases). Between the trimmed V and J ends, which lost 3 bases and 8 bases, there was a span of 14 bases. Germline lookup yields CDR1 MNHEY and CDR2 SMNVEV (reference sequence). The CDR3 loop spans 15 amino acids. The CDR3 region has the DNA TGTGCCAGCAGTTTTTTCGCAGGGAAGGATTCACCCCTCCACTTT. Translating gives CASSFFAGKDSPLHF.